This TCR beta chain was sequenced during a study of CD8 T cells in Susac syndrome. Study-level findings and limits: Within total CD8+ repertoires, around 15 Susac-specific public clones were found, and within CD8+ TEMRA repertoires, several.

An amount of RNA that ranged from roughly 0.45 to 1 ug was reverse transcribed with random hexamers. An immunoSEQ multiplex PCR generated amplified TCR beta CDR3 products spanning 54 Vbeta and 13 Jbeta. TCRdb re-called the immunoSEQ multiplex PCR reads through MiXCR, storing one row per CDR3 protein. This sample yields more than 150,000 distinct CDR3 sequences, of which roughly 94% are seen a single time; about 0.15% belongs to the top ten. The CDR3 length is 15 residues. V lost 1 base to trimming and J lost 4 bases; unmatched junction nucleotides: 3. Per the germline V gene, CDR1 is SGHRS and CDR2 is YFSETQ. Peripheral blood CD8+ and CD4+ T cells were profiled by TCR beta sequencing. Worth noting for this clonotype: Antigen unknown.

This TCR was recovered from a human donor with Susac syndrome. This chain connects TRBV5-1 to TRBJ1-5, with 9 bases aligning to TRBD1. Sequencing used CD8+ T cells from PBMCs. The CDR3 protein is CASSLSGTGNQPQHF. The CDR3 region has the DNA TGCGCCAGCAGCTTGTCGGGGACAGGGAATCAGCCCCAGCATTTT.